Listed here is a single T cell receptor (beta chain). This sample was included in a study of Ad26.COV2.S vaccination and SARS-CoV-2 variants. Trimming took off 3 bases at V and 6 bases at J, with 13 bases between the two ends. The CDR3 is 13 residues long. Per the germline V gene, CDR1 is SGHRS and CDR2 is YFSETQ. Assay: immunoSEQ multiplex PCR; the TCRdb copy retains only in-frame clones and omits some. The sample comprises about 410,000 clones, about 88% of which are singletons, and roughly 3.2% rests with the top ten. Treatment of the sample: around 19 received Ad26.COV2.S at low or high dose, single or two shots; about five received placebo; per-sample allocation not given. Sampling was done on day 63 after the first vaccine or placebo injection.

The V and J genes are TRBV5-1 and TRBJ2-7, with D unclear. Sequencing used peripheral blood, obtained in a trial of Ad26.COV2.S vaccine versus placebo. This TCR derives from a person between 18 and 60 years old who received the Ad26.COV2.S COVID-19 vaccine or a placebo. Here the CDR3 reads CASSSPGLFEQYF. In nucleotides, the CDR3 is TGCGCCAGCAGCTCCCCGGGCCTATTCGAGCAGTACTTC.